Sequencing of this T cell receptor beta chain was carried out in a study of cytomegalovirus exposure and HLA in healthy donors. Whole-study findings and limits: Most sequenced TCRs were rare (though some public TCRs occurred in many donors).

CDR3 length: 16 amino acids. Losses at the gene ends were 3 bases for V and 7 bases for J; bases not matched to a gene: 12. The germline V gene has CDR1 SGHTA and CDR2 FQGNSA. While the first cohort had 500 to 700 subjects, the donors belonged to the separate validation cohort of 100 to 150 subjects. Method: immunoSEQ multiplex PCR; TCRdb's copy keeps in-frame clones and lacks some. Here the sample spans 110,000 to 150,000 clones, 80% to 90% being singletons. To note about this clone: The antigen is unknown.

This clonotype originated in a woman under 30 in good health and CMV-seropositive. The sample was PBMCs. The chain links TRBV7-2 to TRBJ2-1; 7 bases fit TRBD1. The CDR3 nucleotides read TGTGCCAGCAGCTTGAAAATGGGGACAGAGGGAAATGAGCAGTTCTTC. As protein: CASSLKMGTEGNEQFF.